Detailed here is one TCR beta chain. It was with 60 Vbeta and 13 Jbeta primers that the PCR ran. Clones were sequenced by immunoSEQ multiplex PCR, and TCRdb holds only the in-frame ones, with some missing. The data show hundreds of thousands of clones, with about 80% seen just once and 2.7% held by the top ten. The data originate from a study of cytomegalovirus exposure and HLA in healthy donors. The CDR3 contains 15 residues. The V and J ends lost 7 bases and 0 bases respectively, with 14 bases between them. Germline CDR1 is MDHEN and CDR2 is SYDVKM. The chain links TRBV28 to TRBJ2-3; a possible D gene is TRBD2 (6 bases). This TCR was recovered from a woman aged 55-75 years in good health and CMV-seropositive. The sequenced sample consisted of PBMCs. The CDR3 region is CASTGETPSTDTQYF. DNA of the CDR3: TGTGCCAGCACGGGGGAAACTCCTAGCACAGATACGCAGTATTTT. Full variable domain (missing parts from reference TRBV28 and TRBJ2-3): DVKVTQSSRYLVKRTGEKVFLECVQDMDHENMFWYRQDPGLGLRLIYFSYDVKMKEKGDIPEGYSVSREKKERFSLILESASTNQTSMYLCASTGETPSTDTQYFGPGTRLTVL.